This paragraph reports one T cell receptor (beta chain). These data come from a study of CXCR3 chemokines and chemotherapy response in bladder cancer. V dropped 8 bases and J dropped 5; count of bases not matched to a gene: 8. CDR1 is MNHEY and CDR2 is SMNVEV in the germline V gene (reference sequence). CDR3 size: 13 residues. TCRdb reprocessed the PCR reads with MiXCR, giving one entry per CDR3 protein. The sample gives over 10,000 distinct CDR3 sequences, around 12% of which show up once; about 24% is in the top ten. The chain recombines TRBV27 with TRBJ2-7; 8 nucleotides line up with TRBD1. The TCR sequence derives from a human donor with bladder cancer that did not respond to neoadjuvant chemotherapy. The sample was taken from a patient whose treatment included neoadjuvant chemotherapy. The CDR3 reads CASCTQGAHEQYF. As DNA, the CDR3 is TGTGCCAGCTGTACCCAGGGGGCCCACGAGCAGTACTTC.